Presented here are 30 T cell receptor beta chains from one specimen sequenced in a study of T cell changes during pregnancy in multiple sclerosis. Generated by immunoSEQ multiplex PCR, the TCRdb table keeps only in-frame clones and is missing some. This table holds about 69,000 clones, roughly 90% found once. The sample was peripheral blood, taken in the third trimester of pregnancy. The receptor source for this set is a female donor with multiple sclerosis, enrolled in a pregnancy study.

This chain uses TRBV4-1 with TRBJ1-1, with D unclear. Germline V CDR1 and CDR2: MGHRA, YSYEKL. Trimming took 5 bases from V and 4 from J, leaving 11 bases between them. The CDR3 consists of 13 residues. Here the CDR3 reads CASSGRAGTEAFF. CDR3 coding DNA: TGCGCCAGCAGCGGTAGGGCGGGCACTGAAGCTTTCTTT.

The J gene is TRBJ2-3, the V gene TRBV5-4, with D tentatively TRBD1 (6 bases). This CDR3 comprises 16 residues. The V end lost 4 bases, the J end lost 0 bases, and 15 bases lay between the germline ends. Looked up from germline, CDR1 is SGHNT and CDR2 is YYREEE (reference sequence). The CDR3 sequence is CASSIVRDTSTDTQYF. The CDR3 region has the DNA TGTGCCAGCAGCATAGTCCGGGACACCAGCACAGATACGCAGTATTTT.

The chain has TRBV7-2 and TRBJ2-2; 8 nucleotides line up with TRBD1. V shed 5 bases and J 6 bases; nucleotides not matched to a gene: 2. Germline V lookup: CDR1 SGHTA, CDR2 FQGNSA. The CDR3 spans 13 residues. The CDR3 loop is CASSAQGAGELFF. For the CDR3, the DNA is TGTGCCAGCAGCGCACAGGGGGCCGGGGAGCTGTTTTTT.

Notes on this clone: Relative to the germline gene, one junction end is altered; a read error may explain this. Here the CDR3 reads CASIRDRPAYEQYF. The CDR3 DNA reads as TGTGCTAGCATCCGGGACAGGCCGGCCTACGAGCAGTACTTC. The chain joins TRBV7-7 to TRBJ2-7; 8 positions agree with TRBD1. The CDR3 is made up of 14 amino acids. The germline V gene encodes CDR1 SSHAT and CDR2 FNYEAQ (reference sequence).

Concerning this clone itself: A junction end diverges from the germline sequence, so it may reflect a read error. V and J are TRBV4-1 and TRBJ2-1; 11 nucleotides agree with TRBD2. The CDR3 is 17 amino acids. Germline V gives CDR1 MGHRA, CDR2 YSYEKL. The CDR3 is CASSLAPDSGGAYLVLF. CDR3 bases: TGCGCCAGCAGCCTTGCCCCCGATAGCGGGGGGGCATATCTTGTCCTCTTC.

CDR3 loop: CASSIRDRLYGYTF. DNA for the CDR3: TGTGCCAGTAGTATCCGGGACAGACTCTATGGCTACACCTTC. The chain joins TRBV19 to TRBJ1-2; 7 bases agree with TRBD1. Trimming removed 3 bases from V and 4 bases from J; junction bases left unmatched: 5. The germline V gene encodes CDR1 LNHDA and CDR2 SQIVND (reference sequence). The length of the CDR3 is 14 residues.

The chain carries TRBV19 and TRBJ1-1; the match to TRBD1 covers 8 bases. Unmatched junction bases numbered 7, after V lost 5 bases and J lost 11 bases. This CDR3 is 12 amino acids long. Looked up from germline, CDR1 is LNHDA and CDR2 is SQIVND (reference sequence). CDR3 sequence (DNA): TGTGCCAGTAGTCCGAGACAGGGGAGGGCTTTCTTT. It translates to CASSPRQGRAFF.

The V and J genes are TRBV18 and TRBJ1-3; 7 nucleotides agree with TRBD1. V shed 3 bases and J 4 bases; nucleotides not matched to a gene: 6. The length of the CDR3 is 15 residues. Germline V CDR1 and CDR2: KGHSH, LQKENI. This CDR3 reads CASSPSGQKGNTIYF. The CDR3, as DNA: TGTGCCAGCTCACCCTCGGGACAGAAAGGAAACACCATATATTTT.

This clone occurred a few times. The chain uses TRBV19 and TRBJ1-2; tentatively, D is TRBD1 (6 bases). The length of the CDR3 is 12 residues. The V end was cut by 7 bases, the J end by 5 bases, with 11 bases between. Germline CDR1 LNHDA, CDR2 SQIVND (reference sequence). CDR3 loop: CASIEQGYGYTF. DNA for the CDR3: TGTGCCAGTATCGAACAGGGTTATGGCTACACCTTC.

This clone was seen just once. The rearrangement uses TRBV5-1 and TRBJ1-2, with a tentative D call TRBD1 (6 bases). The V end lost 4 bases, the J end lost 1 base, and 11 bases lay between the germline ends. Germline assignment: CDR1 SGHRS and CDR2 YFSETQ. CDR3 length equals 14 residues. The CDR3 region is CASSADSYNYGYTF. The CDR3 coding sequence is TGCGCCAGCAGCGCGGACAGCTATAACTATGGCTACACCTTC.

The chain recombines TRBV7-2 with TRBJ2-5; unclear D gene. The V end lost 5 bases, the J end lost 0 bases, and 10 bases lay between the germline ends. CDR1 and CDR2 (germline): SGHTA, FQGNSA. This CDR3 spans 14 amino acids. The CDR3 is CASSAHYNQETQYF. The CDR3 coding sequence is TGTGCCAGCAGCGCGCACTACAACCAAGAGACCCAGTACTTC.

The V and J genes are TRBV6-4 and TRBJ2-6; maybe TRBD1 (6 bases). This CDR3 contains 15 residues. V lost 5 bases, J lost 0 bases, and 8 bases lay in between. Per the germline V gene, CDR1 is MRHNA and CDR2 is SNTAGT. CDR3 residues: CASSLDSSGANVLTF. The CDR3 nucleotides read TGTGCCAGCAGTCTGGACAGCTCTGGGGCCAACGTCCTGACTTTC.

The chain joins TRBV5-6 to TRBJ1-2; TRBD1 matches 7 bases. There are 15 residues in the CDR3. The V segment lost 5 bases and the J segment 2 bases; nucleotides outside the gene matches: 9. CDR1 is SGHDT, CDR2 YYEEEE, per germline. This CDR3 is CASRAGGGSNYGYTF. In DNA form, the CDR3 reads TGTGCCAGCAGAGCGGGAGGGGGCTCGAACTATGGCTACACCTTC.

This chain joins TRBV7-6 and TRBJ2-1, with D unresolved. The CDR3 length is 11 residues. CDR1 and CDR2 from the germline V gene are SGHVS and FNYEAQ. V lost 3 bases and J 6 bases, leaving 3 bases between the germline ends. CDR3 bases: TGTGCCAGCAGCTTTCTCAATGAGCAGTTCTTC. Its protein is CASSFLNEQFF.

CDR3 bases: TGTGCCTGGATCCAGGGGCTCACTGAAGCTTTCTTT. Amino acid sequence: CAWIQGLTEAFF. The chain carries TRBV30 and TRBJ1-1; D might be TRBD1 (6 bases). With 4 bases removed from V and 4 bases from J, the gap between germline ends came to 10 bases. The length of the CDR3 is 12 residues. From germline, CDR1 is GTSNPN and CDR2 SVGIG (reference sequence). Supplemented by reference TRBV30 and TRBJ1-1, the full variable domain reads SQTIHQWPATLVQPVGSPLSLECTVEGTSNPNLYWYRQAAGRGLQLLFYSVGIGQISSEVPQNLSASRPQDRQFILSSKKLLLSDSGFYLCAWIQGLTEAFFGQGTRLTVV.

This chain uses TRBV29-1 with TRBJ2-7; D perhaps matches TRBD2 (7 bases). Germline assignment: CDR1 SQVTM and CDR2 ANQGSEA. V lost 7 bases to trimming and J lost 3 bases, with 13 bases between them. CDR3 length: 12 amino acids. The CDR3 loop reads CSAGGRNYEQYF. CDR3 nucleotides: TGCAGCGCCGGGGGGCGGAACTACGAGCAGTACTTC.

The chain links TRBV7-3 to TRBJ1-1; 7 bases line up with TRBD1. Germline V gene sequence: CDR1 SGHTA, CDR2 FQGTGA. The V and J ends lost 7 bases and 6 bases, in that order; junction bases with no gene match: 8. The CDR3 contains 13 residues. The CDR3 nucleotides read TGTGCCAGCACAACCGACAGGGAAGCTGAAGCTTTCTTT. Its translation: CASTTDREAEAFF.

This chain uses TRBV4-1 with TRBJ1-1; D is perhaps TRBD1 (5 bases). V was trimmed by 3 bases and J by 3 bases, leaving 11 bases between them. This CDR3 spans 14 amino acids. Germline V gives CDR1 MGHRA, CDR2 YSYEKL. The CDR3 nucleotides are TGCGCCAGCAGCCAGCCTGGGGGGTACACTGAAGCTTTCTTT. It codes for CASSQPGGYTEAFF.

J is TRBJ2-5 and V is TRBV7-9, with a weak D call TRBD1 (6 bases). CDR3 length: 16 residues. The germline V and J ends were trimmed by 5 bases and 5 bases, with 21 bases remaining between them. Germline loops: CDR1 SEHNR, CDR2 FQNEAQ (reference sequence). The CDR3 nucleotides are TGTGCCAGCAGCGGAGGATTCAGGGGCCCCCCGGAGACCCAGTACTTC. The encoded protein is CASSGGFRGPPETQYF.

V gene TRBV2 combines with J gene TRBJ1-1; 8 nucleotides line up with TRBD1. Looked up from germline, CDR1 is SNHLY and CDR2 is FYNNEI. Trimming took 6 bases from V and 8 from J; bases not matched to a gene: 11. This CDR3 is built from 14 residues. The CDR3 protein is CASSYTRTGTEAFF. CDR3 nucleotides: TGTGCCAGCAGCTACACTAGGACAGGGACCGAAGCTTTCTTT.

This clone was seen a single time. The gene calls are TRBV7-3 and TRBJ1-1, with 9 bases identical to TRBD1. This CDR3 has 16 residues. CDR1 and CDR2 (germline): SGHTA, FQGTGA. V shed 1 base, J shed 5 bases, and the junction held 8 bases outside the gene matches. Written as DNA, the CDR3 is TGTGCCAGCAGCTTAATGTCGGGACAGGGTTGGACTGAAGCTTTCTTT. It yields the protein CASSLMSGQGWTEAFF. The full variable domain, with the rest looked up from reference TRBV7-3 and TRBJ1-1, is GAGVSQTPSNKVTEKGKYVELRCDPISGHTALYWYRQSLGQGPEFLIYFQGTGAADDSGLPNDRFFAVRPEGSVSTLKIQRTERGDSAVYLCASSLMSGQGWTEAFFGQGTRLTVV.

The chain joins TRBV7-2 to TRBJ1-2; D perhaps matches TRBD1 (5 bases). Per germline, CDR1 SGHTA and CDR2 FQGNSA. V lost 1 base and J lost 8, with 17 bases in between. This CDR3 contains 15 residues. The CDR3 DNA reads TGTGCCAGCAGCTTAGTCGTACGGGGGTATCAGGGCTACACCTTC. Encoded protein: CASSLVVRGYQGYTF.

J is TRBJ2-3 and V is TRBV27, with D perhaps matching TRBD1 (6 bases). CDR1 MNHEY and CDR2 SMNVEV come from the germline V gene (reference sequence). There are 14 residues in the CDR3. V was cut by 6 bases and J by 10 bases, with 20 bases left in between. The CDR3 sequence: CASSSDSLIEPQYF. The CDR3 coding sequence is TGTGCCAGCAGCTCGGACAGCTTGATAGAGCCGCAGTATTTT.

The V and J genes are TRBV30 and TRBJ2-7; 7 bases line up with TRBD2. CDR1 and CDR2 from the germline V gene are GTSNPN and SVGIG (reference sequence). The CDR3 is 11 residues long. Trimming removed 6 bases from V and 5 bases from J; junction bases left unmatched: 4. The CDR3 DNA reads TGTGCCTGTCTCCGGGGGGACGAGCAGTACTTC. It is translated as CACLRGDEQYF.

The chain uses TRBV2 and TRBJ2-2; D gene uncertain. Trimming left V 5 bases short and J 6 bases short, with 13 bases between. In germline, CDR1 is SNHLY, CDR2 FYNNEI. This CDR3 is 14 amino acids long. The CDR3 bases are TGTGCCAGCAGTTTCTCCCAGGTTGCCGGGGAGCTGTTTTTT. Translated, it gives CASSFSQVAGELFF. Drawing the rest from reference TRBV2 and TRBJ2-2, the complete variable domain is EPEVTQTPSHQVTQMGQEVILRCVPISNHLYFYWYRQILGQKVEFLVSFYNNEISEKSEIFDDQFSVERPDGSNFTLKIRSTKLEDSAMYFCASSFSQVAGELFFGEGSRLTVL.

The chain is built from TRBV5-4 and TRBJ2-7; tentative D call: TRBD2 (5 bases). This CDR3 spans 15 amino acids. From germline, CDR1 is SGHNT and CDR2 YYREEE (reference sequence). V gave up 4 bases and J gave up 3 bases, with 17 bases separating them. CDR3: CASSPNIGLNYEQYF. The CDR3 nucleotides read TGTGCCAGCAGCCCCAACATCGGACTGAACTACGAGCAGTACTTC.

The chain joins TRBV7-6 to TRBJ1-5, with 9 bases matching TRBD1. V was clipped by 1 base and J by 1 base; unmatched bases: 2. The CDR3 sequence is 16 residues long. Germline V gene data show CDR1 as SGHVS and CDR2 as FNYEAQ. CDR3 coding DNA: TGTGCCAGCAGCTTAGGACAGGGGGGAAGCAATCAGCCCCAGCATTTT. Its translation: CASSLGQGGSNQPQHF.

The chain recombines TRBV5-1 with TRBJ1-5, with 7 nucleotides matching TRBD1. Trimming at V came to 4 bases and at J to 6 bases, leaving 7 bases not matched to a gene. The CDR3 consists of 14 residues. Germline-derived CDR1 and CDR2 are SGHRS and YFSETQ. The CDR3 spells CASSEGTVGQPQHF. The CDR3 DNA reads TGCGCCAGCAGCGAGGGGACAGTGGGTCAGCCCCAGCATTTT. The whole variable domain, remainder taken from reference TRBV5-1 and TRBJ1-5, is KAGVTQTPRYLIKTRGQQVTLSCSPISGHRSVSWYQQTPGQGLQFLFEYFSETQRNKGNFPGRFSGRQFSNSRSEMNVSTLELGDSALYLCASSEGTVGQPQHFGDGTRLSIL.

The gene calls are TRBV30 and TRBJ2-1; 10 bases map to TRBD2. With V trimmed by 5 bases and J by 9 bases, 10 bases remained unmatched. Germline V gene sequence: CDR1 GTSNPN, CDR2 SVGIG (reference sequence). The CDR3 runs to 14 residues. The CDR3 sequence is CAWSGTSVEGEQFF. CDR3 in DNA: TGTGCCTGGTCGGGGACTAGCGTCGAGGGTGAGCAGTTCTTC. Supplemented by reference TRBV30 and TRBJ2-1, the full variable domain reads SQTIHQWPATLVQPVGSPLSLECTVEGTSNPNLYWYRQAAGRGLQLLFYSVGIGQISSEVPQNLSASRPQDRQFILSSKKLLLSDSGFYLCAWSGTSVEGEQFFGPGTRLTVL.

The rearrangement links TRBV14 to TRBJ2-7; maybe TRBD2 (5 bases). The ends were cut back, 4 bases at V and 9 bases at J, with 19 bases in the middle. Germline CDR1 is SGHDN and CDR2 is FVKESK. The CDR3 has 14 amino acids. CDR3 sequence reads: CASSPLGEGKGQYF. The CDR3 DNA reads as TGTGCCAGCAGCCCACTGGGAGAGGGTAAGGGGCAGTACTTC.